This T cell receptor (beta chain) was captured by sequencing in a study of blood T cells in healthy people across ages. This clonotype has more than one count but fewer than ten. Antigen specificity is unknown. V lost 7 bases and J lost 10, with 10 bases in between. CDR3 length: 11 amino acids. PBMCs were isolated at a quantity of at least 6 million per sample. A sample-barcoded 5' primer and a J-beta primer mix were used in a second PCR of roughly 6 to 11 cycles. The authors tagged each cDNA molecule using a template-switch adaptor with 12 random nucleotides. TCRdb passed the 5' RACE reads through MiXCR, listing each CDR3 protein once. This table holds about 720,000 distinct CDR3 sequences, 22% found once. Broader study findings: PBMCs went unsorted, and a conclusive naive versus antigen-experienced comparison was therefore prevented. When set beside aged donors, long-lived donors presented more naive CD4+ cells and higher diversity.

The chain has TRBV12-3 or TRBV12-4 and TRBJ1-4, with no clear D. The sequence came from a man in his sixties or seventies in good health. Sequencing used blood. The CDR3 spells CASTFGGKLFF. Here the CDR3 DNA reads TGTGCCAGCACGTTTGGAGGAAAACTGTTTTTT.